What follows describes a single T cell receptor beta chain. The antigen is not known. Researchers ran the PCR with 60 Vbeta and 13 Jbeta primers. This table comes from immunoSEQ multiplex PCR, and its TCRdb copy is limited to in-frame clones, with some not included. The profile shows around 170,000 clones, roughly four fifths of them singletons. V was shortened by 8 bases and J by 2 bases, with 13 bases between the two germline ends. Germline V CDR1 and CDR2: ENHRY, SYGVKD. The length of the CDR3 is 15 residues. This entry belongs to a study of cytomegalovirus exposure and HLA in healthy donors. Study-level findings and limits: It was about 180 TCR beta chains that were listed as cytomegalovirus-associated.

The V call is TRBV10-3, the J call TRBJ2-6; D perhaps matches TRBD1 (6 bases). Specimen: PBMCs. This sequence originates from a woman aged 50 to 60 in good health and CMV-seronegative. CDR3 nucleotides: TGTGCCATCCGGGACACTTTAGCTGGGGCCAACGTCCTGACTTTC. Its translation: CAIRDTLAGANVLTF.